The count of the clone carrying this T cell receptor beta chain is one. These data originate in a study of CD8 T cells in Susac syndrome. Per germline, CDR1 MGHRA and CDR2 YSYEKL. This CDR3 spans 15 amino acids. V was clipped by 0 bases and J by 2 bases, with 10 bases between them. Reverse transcription of roughly 0.5 to 1 ug RNA used random hexamers. MiXCR, applied by TCRdb to the immunoSEQ multiplex PCR reads, yields one record per CDR3 protein. The table shows 250,000 to 300,000 distinct CDR3 sequences, with 65% to 90% occurring only once. This chain joins TRBV4-1 and TRBJ2-5, with TRBD1 as a possible D gene (5 bases). This receptor was obtained from a human donor with multiple sclerosis. Material for sequencing was CD8+ T cells from PBMCs. CDR3 sequence (DNA): TGCGCCAGCAGCCAAGATTTCAGGGCTCAAGAGACCCAGTACTTC. This sequence encodes CASSQDFRAQETQYF.